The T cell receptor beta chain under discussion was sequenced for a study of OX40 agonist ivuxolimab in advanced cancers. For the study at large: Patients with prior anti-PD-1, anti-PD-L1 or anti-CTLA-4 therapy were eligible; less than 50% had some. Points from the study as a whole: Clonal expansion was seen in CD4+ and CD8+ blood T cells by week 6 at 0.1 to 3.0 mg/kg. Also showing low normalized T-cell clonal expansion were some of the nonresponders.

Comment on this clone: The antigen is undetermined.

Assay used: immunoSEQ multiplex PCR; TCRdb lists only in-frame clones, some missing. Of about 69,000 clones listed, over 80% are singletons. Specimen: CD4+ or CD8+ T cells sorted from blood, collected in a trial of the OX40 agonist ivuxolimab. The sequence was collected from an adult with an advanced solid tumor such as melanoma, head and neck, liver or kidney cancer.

CDR3 amino acids: CASSQDHHPGELFF. DNA of the CDR3: TGCGCCAGCAGCCAAGATCACCACCCCGGGGAGCTGTTTTTT. The V and J genes are TRBV4-3 and TRBJ2-2; D is unresolved. V gave up 0 bases and J gave up 6 bases, with 8 bases separating them. CDR3 size: 14 residues. Germline-derived CDR1 and CDR2 are LGHNA and YSLEER.